This T cell receptor (beta chain) came from a study of beta chain features in type 1 diabetes. Overall study: Sorted cells from all samples, numbering about 98 million, were examined. The study's findings and limits: PCR may have favored shorter templates equally in patients and controls.

A note on this clone: As yet, its antigen is unknown.

The whole isolated RNA underwent reverse transcription, so sequencing captured expressed TCRB transcripts. The protocol was immunoSEQ multiplex PCR, while the TCRdb copy is restricted to in-frame clones and leaves out a portion. Here the sample spans about 370,000 clones, about 14% being singletons. The V end was cut by 5 bases, the J end by 12 bases, with 17 bases between. This CDR3 comprises 12 residues. Looked up from germline, CDR1 is MDHEN and CDR2 is SYDVKM. This TCR came from a woman between 18 and 30 years old in good health. The chain has TRBV28 and TRBJ2-7, with D possibly matching TRBD1 (5 bases). The material sequenced was naive CD4+ T cells from blood. The CDR3 bases are TGTGCCAGCAGTCTCTTACCAGGGCCGTCGTACTTC. Amino acid sequence: CASSLLPGPSYF.